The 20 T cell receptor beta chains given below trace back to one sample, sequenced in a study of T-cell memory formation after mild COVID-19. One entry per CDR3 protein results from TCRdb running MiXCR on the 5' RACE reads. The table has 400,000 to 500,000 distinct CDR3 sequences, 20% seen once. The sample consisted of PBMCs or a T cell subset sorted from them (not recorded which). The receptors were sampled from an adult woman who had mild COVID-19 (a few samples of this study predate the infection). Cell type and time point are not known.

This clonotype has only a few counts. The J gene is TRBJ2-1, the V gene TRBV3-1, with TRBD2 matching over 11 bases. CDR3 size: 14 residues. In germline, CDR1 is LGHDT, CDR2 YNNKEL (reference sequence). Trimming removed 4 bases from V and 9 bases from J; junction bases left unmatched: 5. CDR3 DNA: TGTGCCAGCAGCCGGCTAGCGGGGGGTTCTGAGCAGTTCTTC. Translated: CASSRLAGGSEQFF.

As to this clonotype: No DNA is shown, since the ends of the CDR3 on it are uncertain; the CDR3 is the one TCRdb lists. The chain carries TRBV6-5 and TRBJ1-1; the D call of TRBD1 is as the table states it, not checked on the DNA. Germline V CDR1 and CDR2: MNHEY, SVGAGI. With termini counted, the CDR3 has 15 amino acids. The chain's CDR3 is CASSSSDSLNTEAFF.

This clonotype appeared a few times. This CDR3 reads CASSLVTSGGLYEQYF. DNA for the CDR3: TGTGCCAGCAGCTTAGTGACTAGCGGGGGTTTATACGAGCAGTACTTC. V and J are TRBV11-2 and TRBJ2-7; TRBD2 agrees at 12 bases. The V and J ends lost 1 base and 4 bases, in that order; junction bases with no gene match: 5. The CDR3 totals 16 residues. The germline V gene encodes CDR1 SGHAT and CDR2 FQNNGV.

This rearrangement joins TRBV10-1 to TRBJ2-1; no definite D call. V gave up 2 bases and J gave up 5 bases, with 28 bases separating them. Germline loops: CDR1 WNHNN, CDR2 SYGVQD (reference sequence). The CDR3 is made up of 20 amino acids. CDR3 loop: CASSEREDPMGRKNHNEQFF. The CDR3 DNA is TGCGCCAGCAGTGAGAGGGAAGATCCCATGGGCAGAAAAAACCACAATGAGCAGTTCTTC.

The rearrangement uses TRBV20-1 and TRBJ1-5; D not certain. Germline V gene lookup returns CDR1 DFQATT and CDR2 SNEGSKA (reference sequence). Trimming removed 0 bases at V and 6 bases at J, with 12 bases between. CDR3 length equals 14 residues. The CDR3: CSAREWGVSQPQHF. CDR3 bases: TGCAGTGCTAGAGAATGGGGAGTAAGTCAGCCCCAGCATTTT.

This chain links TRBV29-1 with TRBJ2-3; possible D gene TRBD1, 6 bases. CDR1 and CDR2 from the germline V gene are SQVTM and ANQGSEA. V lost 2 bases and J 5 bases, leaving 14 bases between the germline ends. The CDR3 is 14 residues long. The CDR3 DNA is TGCAGCGTTGAAATAAGGACAGCGCTAGATACGCAGTATTTT. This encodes CSVEIRTALDTQYF.

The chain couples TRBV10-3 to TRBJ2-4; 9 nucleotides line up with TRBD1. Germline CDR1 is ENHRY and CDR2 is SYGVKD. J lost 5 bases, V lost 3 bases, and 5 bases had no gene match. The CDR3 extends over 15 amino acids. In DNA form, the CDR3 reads TGTGCCATCAGTGACTTCGACAGGGGGGAAAACATTCAGTACTTC. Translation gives CAISDFDRGENIQYF.

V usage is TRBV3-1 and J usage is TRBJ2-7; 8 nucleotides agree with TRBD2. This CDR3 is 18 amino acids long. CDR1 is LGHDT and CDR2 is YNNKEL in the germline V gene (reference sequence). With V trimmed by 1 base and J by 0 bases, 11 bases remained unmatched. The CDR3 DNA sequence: TGTGCCAGCAGCCAAGTCCCAGCGGGGGCTACCTTCTCCTACGAGCAGTACTTC. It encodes CASSQVPAGATFSYEQYF.

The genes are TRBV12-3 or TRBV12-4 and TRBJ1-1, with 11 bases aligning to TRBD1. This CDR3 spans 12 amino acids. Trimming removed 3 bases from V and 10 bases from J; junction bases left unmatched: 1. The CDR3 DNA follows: TGTGCCAGCAGTTTGGGACAGGGGGGAGCTTTCTTT. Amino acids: CASSLGQGGAFF.

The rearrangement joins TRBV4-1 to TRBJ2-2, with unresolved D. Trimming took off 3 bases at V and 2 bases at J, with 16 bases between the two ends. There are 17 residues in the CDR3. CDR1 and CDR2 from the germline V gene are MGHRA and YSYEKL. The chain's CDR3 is CASSQAANWGNTGELFF. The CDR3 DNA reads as TGCGCCAGCAGCCAGGCTGCTAATTGGGGAAACACCGGGGAGCTGTTTTTT.

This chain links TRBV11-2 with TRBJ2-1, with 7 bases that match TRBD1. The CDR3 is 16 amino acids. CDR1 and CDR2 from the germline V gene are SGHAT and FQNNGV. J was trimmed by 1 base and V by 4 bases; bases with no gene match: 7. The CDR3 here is CASSSGTASSYNEQFF. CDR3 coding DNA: TGTGCCAGCAGCTCCGGGACAGCTTCTTCCTACAATGAGCAGTTCTTC.

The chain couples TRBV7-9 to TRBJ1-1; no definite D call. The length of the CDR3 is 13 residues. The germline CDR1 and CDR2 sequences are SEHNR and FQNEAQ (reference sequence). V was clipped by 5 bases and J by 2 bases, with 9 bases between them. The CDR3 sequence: CASSERGNTEAFF. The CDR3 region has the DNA TGTGCCAGCAGCGAACGGGGTAACACTGAAGCTTTCTTT.

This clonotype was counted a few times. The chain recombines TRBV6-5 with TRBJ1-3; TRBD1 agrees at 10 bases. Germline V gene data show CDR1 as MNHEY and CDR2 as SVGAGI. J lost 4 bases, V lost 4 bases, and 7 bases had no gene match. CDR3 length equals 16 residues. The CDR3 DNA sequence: TGTGCCAGCAGTTTTGGACAGGGGGAGTCCGGAAACACCATATATTTT. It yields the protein CASSFGQGESGNTIYF.

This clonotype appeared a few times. Written as DNA, the CDR3 is TGTGCCAGCAACACGGGAGAGGACAGCTACAATGAGCAGTTCTTC. This codes for CASNTGEDSYNEQFF. V is TRBV25-1 and J is TRBJ2-1; D may correspond to TRBD1 or TRBD2 (6 bases each). The CDR3 contains 15 residues. Germline CDR1 MGHDK, CDR2 SYGVNS. Trimming removed 7 bases at V and 3 bases at J, with 16 bases between.

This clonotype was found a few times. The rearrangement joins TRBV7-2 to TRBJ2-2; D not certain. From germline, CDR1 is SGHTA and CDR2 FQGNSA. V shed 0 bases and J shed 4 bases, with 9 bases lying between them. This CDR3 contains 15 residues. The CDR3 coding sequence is TGTGCCAGCAGCTTAGCCGGCAGCTCCACCGGGGAGCTGTTTTTT. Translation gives CASSLAGSSTGELFF.

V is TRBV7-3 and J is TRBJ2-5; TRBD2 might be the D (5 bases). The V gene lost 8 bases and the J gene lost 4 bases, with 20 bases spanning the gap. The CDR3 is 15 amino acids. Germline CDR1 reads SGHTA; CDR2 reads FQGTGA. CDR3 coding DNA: TGTGCCAGCGCTGGAGAGGGATCCGTCCGAGAGACCCAGTACTTC. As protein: CASAGEGSVRETQYF.

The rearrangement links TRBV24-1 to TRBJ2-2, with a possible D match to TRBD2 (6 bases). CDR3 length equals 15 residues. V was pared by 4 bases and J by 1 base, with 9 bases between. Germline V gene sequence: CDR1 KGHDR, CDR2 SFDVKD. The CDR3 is CATSESTRNTGELFF. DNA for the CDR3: TGTGCCACCAGTGAGTCGACTAGGAACACCGGGGAGCTGTTTTTT.

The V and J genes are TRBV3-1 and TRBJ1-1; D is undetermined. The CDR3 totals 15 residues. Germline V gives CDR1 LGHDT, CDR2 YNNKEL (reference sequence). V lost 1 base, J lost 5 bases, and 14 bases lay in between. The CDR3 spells CASSQAVVGWTEAFF. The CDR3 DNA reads TGTGCCAGCAGCCAAGCGGTAGTCGGTTGGACTGAAGCTTTCTTT.

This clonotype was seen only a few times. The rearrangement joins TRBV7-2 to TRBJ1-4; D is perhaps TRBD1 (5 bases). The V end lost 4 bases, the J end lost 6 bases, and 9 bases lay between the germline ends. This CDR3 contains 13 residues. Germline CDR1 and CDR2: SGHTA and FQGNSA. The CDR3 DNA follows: TGTGCCAGCAGCTCCCAGGGTTATGAAAAACTGTTTTTT. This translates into CASSSQGYEKLFF. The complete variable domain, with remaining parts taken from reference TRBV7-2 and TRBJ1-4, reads GAGVSQSPSNKVTEKGKDVELRCDPISGHTALYWYRQSLGQGLEFLIYFQGNSAPDKSGLPSDRFSAERTGGSVSTLTIQRTQQEDSAVYLCASSSQGYEKLFFGSGTQLSVL.

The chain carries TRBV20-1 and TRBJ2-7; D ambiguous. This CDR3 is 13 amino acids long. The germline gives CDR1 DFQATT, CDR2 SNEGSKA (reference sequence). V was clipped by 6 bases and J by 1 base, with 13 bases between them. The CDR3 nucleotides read TGCAGTGCCATCCCGACACGATCCTACGAGCAGTACTTC. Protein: CSAIPTRSYEQYF.